This T cell receptor (beta chain) comes out of a study of CXCR3-negative and CXCR3-positive naive CD8 T cells. Overall study results and limits: The study found CXCR3 expression partially decreased after cryopreservation and ran most assays on fresh PBMCs. The authors found comparable surface CD5 between naive subsets and inferred TCR strength from TRB CDR3 properties. Within a donor, both naive subsets shared TRBV-TRBJ usage, unlike memory cells.

Concerning this clonotype itself: Its cognate antigen is unknown.

The germline V gene encodes CDR1 LNHDA and CDR2 SQIVND (reference sequence). This CDR3 contains 15 residues. UMI-tagged TRB cDNA libraries were built via 5' RACE. TCRdb reanalyzed the 5' RACE reads, giving one entry per CDR3 protein sequence and no DNA. The data show around 34,000 distinct CDR3 sequences, and the top ten clones hold about 15%. The specimen sequenced was memory CD8+ T cells from blood. The chain joins TRBV19 to TRBJ2-7; checking the TCRdb D call of TRBD1 is not possible without DNA. The clonotype was recovered from a human donor in good health. Some clones in this sample may be carry-over from other donors' samples. The CDR3 sequence is CATTLAGGELYEQYF.